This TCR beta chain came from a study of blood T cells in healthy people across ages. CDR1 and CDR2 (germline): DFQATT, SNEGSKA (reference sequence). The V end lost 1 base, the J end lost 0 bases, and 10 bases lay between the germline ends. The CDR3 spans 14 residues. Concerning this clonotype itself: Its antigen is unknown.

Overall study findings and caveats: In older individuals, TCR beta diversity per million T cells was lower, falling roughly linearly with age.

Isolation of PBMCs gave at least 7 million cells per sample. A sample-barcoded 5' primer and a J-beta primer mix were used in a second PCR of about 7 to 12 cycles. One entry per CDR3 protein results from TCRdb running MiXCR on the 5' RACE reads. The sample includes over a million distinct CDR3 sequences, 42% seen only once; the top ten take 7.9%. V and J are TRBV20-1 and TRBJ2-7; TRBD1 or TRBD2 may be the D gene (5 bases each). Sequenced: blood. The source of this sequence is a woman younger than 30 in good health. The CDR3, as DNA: TGCAGTGCTAGAGGGGACGGATACTCCTACGAGCAGTACTTC. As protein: CSARGDGYSYEQYF.